Presented here are 14 T cell receptor beta chains from one specimen sequenced in a study of CD4 T cells in relation to SARS-CoV-2 and coronaviruses. For these TCRs, the target antigens are not known. The protocol was immunoSEQ multiplex PCR, while the TCRdb copy is restricted to in-frame clones and leaves out a portion. The profile covers fewer than 25,000 clones, with under 80% appearing a single time and 16% taken by the ten largest. CD4+ T cells from unexposed donors were obtained before the COVID-19 pandemic (2011-2018). CD4+ T cells were isolated from the cells after 10 days of culture. Sequencing input: CD4+ T cells from PBMCs, cultured in vitro. Receptors originate from a human donor in good health.

This rearrangement joins TRBV2 to TRBJ1-6; 7 nucleotides line up with TRBD1. The CDR3 extends over 16 amino acids. The trim removed 2 bases at V and 3 bases at J, leaving 4 bases unmatched. Germline assignment: CDR1 SNHLY and CDR2 FYNNEI. DNA for the CDR3: TGTGCCAGCAGTGAAAGGAGACAGGGCTATAATTCACCCCTCCACTTT. This codes for CASSERRQGYNSPLHF.

J is TRBJ2-1 and V is TRBV21-1. TRBV21-1 is given as a pseudogene. The CDR3 contains 18 residues. The CDR3 DNA reads TGTGCCAGCAGCAAAGCGCTTGTGGGGAAGAGTGCCTACAATGAGCAGTTCTTC. Residues: CASSKALVGKSAYNEQFF.

The chain has TRBV2 and TRBJ1-1, with D maybe TRBD1 (6 bases). The germline CDR1 and CDR2 sequences are SNHLY and FYNNEI. CDR3 length: 13 residues. V lost 8 bases to trimming and J lost 0 bases, with 10 bases between them. CDR3 in DNA: TGTGCCAGCTCGGGGACAATGAACACTGAAGCTTTCTTT. The encoded protein is CASSGTMNTEAFF. Full variable domain (outside the CDR3, taken from reference TRBV2 and TRBJ1-1): EPEVTQTPSHQVTQMGQEVILRCVPISNHLYFYWYRQILGQKVEFLVSFYNNEISEKSEIFDDQFSVERPDGSNFTLKIRSTKLEDSAMYFCASSGTMNTEAFFGQGTRLTVV.

The genes are TRBV20-1 and TRBJ2-7; D gene ambiguous. This CDR3 spans 10 amino acids. CDR1 and CDR2 (germline): DFQATT, SNEGSKA (reference sequence). The ends were cut back, 5 bases at V and 3 bases at J, with 5 bases in the middle. The CDR3 nucleotides are TGCAGTGCTCTCGACTACGAGCAGTACTTC. Encoded protein: CSALDYEQYF.

The chain recombines TRBV28 with TRBJ2-5; no clear D gene. This CDR3 has 14 amino acids. V gave up 2 bases and J gave up 0 bases, with 7 bases separating them. Germline V gene sequence: CDR1 MDHEN, CDR2 SYDVKM. The CDR3 here is CASSLQLYQETQYF. The CDR3 DNA reads as TGTGCCAGCAGTTTACAGCTGTACCAAGAGACCCAGTACTTC.

The CDR3 DNA is TGTGCCAGCAGTGTAAACCAGGGGGATAATTCACCCCTCCACTTT. Residues: CASSVNQGDNSPLHF. The chain joins TRBV28 to TRBJ1-6, with TRBD1 matching over 7 bases. The junction had 6 bases not matched to a gene; V was cut back by 5 bases and J by 5 bases. Germline values: CDR1 MDHEN, CDR2 SYDVKM. The length of the CDR3 is 15 residues.

This clone was recorded once. The chain links TRBV30 to TRBJ2-5; D possibly corresponds to TRBD1 (7 bases). Trimming left V 0 bases short and J 2 bases short, with 16 bases between. The CDR3 runs to 16 residues. In germline, CDR1 is GTSNPN, CDR2 SVGIG (reference sequence). As DNA, the CDR3 is TGTGCCTGGAGTGTAAGGAGGGGGCATGGACAAGAGACCCAGTACTTC. This encodes CAWSVRRGHGQETQYF.

The rearrangement uses TRBV6-5 and TRBJ1-1, with D tentatively TRBD1 (5 bases). Germline lookup yields CDR1 MNHEY and CDR2 SVGAGI. CDR3 length equals 13 residues. V gave up 7 bases and J gave up 5 bases, with 14 bases separating them. The CDR3 is CASTQGDGTEAFF. Written as DNA, the CDR3 is TGTGCCAGCACCCAAGGGGACGGAACTGAAGCTTTCTTT.

This clone was seen a few times. The rearrangement uses TRBV10-2 and TRBJ2-2; D might be TRBD1 or TRBD2, each matching 6 bases. Germline V CDR1 and CDR2: WSHSY, SAAADI. The germline V and J ends were trimmed by 3 bases and 5 bases, with 13 bases remaining between them. The CDR3 sequence is 15 residues long. CDR3 region: CASSDPGARTGELFF. The CDR3 DNA is TGCGCCAGCAGTGATCCGGGGGCCAGGACCGGGGAGCTGTTTTTT.

The chain joins TRBV7-6 to TRBJ2-5; tentative D call: TRBD1 (5 bases). The ends were cut back, 2 bases at V and 2 bases at J, with 6 bases in the middle. CDR3 length: 13 amino acids. Germline lookup yields CDR1 SGHVS and CDR2 FNYEAQ. CDR3 in amino acids: CASSLRQQETQYF. The CDR3, as DNA: TGTGCCAGCAGCTTAAGACAGCAAGAGACCCAGTACTTC.

V gene TRBV18 combines with J gene TRBJ2-7; 8 bases are shared with TRBD1. The CDR3 length is 15 residues. Germline V gene sequence: CDR1 KGHSH, CDR2 LQKENI. V dropped 4 bases and J dropped 0; count of bases not matched to a gene: 5. CDR3 residues: CASSQGQGPSYEQYF. The CDR3 bases are TGTGCCAGCTCACAAGGACAGGGTCCCTCCTACGAGCAGTACTTC. The complete variable domain, with remaining parts taken from reference TRBV18 and TRBJ2-7, reads NAGVMQNPRHLVRRRGQEARLRCSPMKGHSHVYWYRQLPEEGLKFMVYLQKENIIDESGMPKERFSAEFPKEGPSILRIQQVVRGDSAAYFCASSQGQGPSYEQYFGPGTRLTVT.

This chain connects TRBV19 to TRBJ2-1; 7 bases line up with TRBD2. Germline CDR1 is LNHDA and CDR2 is SQIVND (reference sequence). Trimming at V came to 3 bases and at J to 6 bases, leaving 5 bases not matched to a gene. The CDR3 is 14 amino acids. The CDR3 nucleotides read TGTGCCAGTAGTATGACTAGCTCGGGCAATGAGCAGTTCTTC. The encoded protein is CASSMTSSGNEQFF.

The V gene is TRBV12-2, the J gene TRBJ1-2. TRBV12-2 is a pseudogene segment. This CDR3 is built from 15 residues. The CDR3 nucleotides read TGTGCCACACATAGAGGGATAACGAGGAACTATGGCTACACCTTC. Its protein is CATHRGITRNYGYTF.

This chain uses TRBV5-1 with TRBJ1-4; 8 nucleotides agree with TRBD1. Germline V lookup: CDR1 SGHRS, CDR2 YFSETQ. The V and J ends lost 2 bases and 8 bases, in that order; junction bases with no gene match: 5. The CDR3 loop spans 14 amino acids. The CDR3 region is CASSFQGAVEKLFF. DNA of the CDR3: TGCGCCAGCAGCTTCCAGGGGGCTGTCGAAAAACTGTTTTTT.